This TCR beta chain derives from a study of T cell repertoires in cytomegalovirus infection. Turning to the study itself: Indications came from public TCR beta signatures; they pointed to CMV infection and to a matching HLA type. Study results and limitations: Dominating the ex vivo response were TCR beta clonotypes that were CMV-specific and HLA-C-restricted.

TCRdb recomputed calls from the reads with MiXCR, one row per CDR3 protein. The sample lists around 490,000 distinct CDR3 sequences; about 26% were seen once. About this clonotype: Its cognate antigen is unknown.

The sequence derives from a human donor in good health (CMV status not recorded). Some clones in this sample may be carry-over from other donors' samples. Source material: PBMCs.

CDR3 sequence: CASRQVPSGNTIYF. The CDR3 bases are TGTGCCAGCAGACAGGTACCCTCTGGAAACACCATATATTTT. The rearrangement joins TRBV6-5 to TRBJ1-3, with a tentative D call TRBD1 (5 bases). Trimming stripped 6 bases from V and 0 bases from J, with 9 bases between. The germline CDR1 and CDR2 sequences are MNHEY and SVGAGI. The CDR3 has 14 residues.